The 2 T cell receptor beta chains listed next were all sequenced from one sample in a study of T cells in Graves' hyperthyroidism and ophthalmopathy. RNA transcripts provided the source from which TCR beta CDR3 regions were amplified. An initial round of RT-PCR targeting the TCR CDR3 relied on the HTBI primer set. TCRdb used MiXCR to reprocess the multiplex PCR reads, holding one entry per CDR3 protein. The profile shows some 380,000 distinct CDR3 sequences, 13% of them singletons. The material sequenced was blood. The receptors shown here come from a man aged 25-45 years with Graves' hyperthyroidism that later progressed to Graves' ophthalmopathy.

This clonotype has a handful of counts. This chain connects TRBV27 to TRBJ2-7; TRBD2 matches at 12 bases. The CDR3 has 17 amino acids. Germline loops: CDR1 MNHEY, CDR2 SMNVEV (reference sequence). V lost 6 bases and J lost 0; bases outside the gene matches: 9. The CDR3 bases are TGTGCCAGCAGCAGACTAGCGGGGGCCCCCGGCTCCTACGAGCAGTACTTC. Protein product: CASSRLAGAPGSYEQYF.

This clonotype was picked up many times. This rearrangement joins TRBV3-1 to TRBJ2-7, with D unresolved. The CDR3 is 12 amino acids. Trimming cost V 2 bases and J 6 bases, with 8 bases left between them. Germline values: CDR1 LGHDT, CDR2 YNNKEL (reference sequence). CDR3 residues: CASSQFRFEQYF. As DNA, the CDR3 is TGTGCCAGCAGCCAATTCCGTTTCGAGCAGTACTTC.